This entry lists 10 T cell receptor beta chains sequenced from one sample in a study of Graves' ophthalmopathy and Graves' hyperthyroidism. The sequenced template was RNA, covering the TCR beta CDR3 region. Amplification began with first-round RT-PCR using HTBI primers, then second-round multiplex PCR was performed. TCRdb called the multiplex PCR reads again in MiXCR, with one record for every CDR3 protein. This sample carries about 620,000 distinct CDR3 sequences, 22% of them seen once, and the ten largest clones take 7.1%. What was sequenced was peripheral blood. These receptors were obtained from a woman younger than 30 with stable Graves' hyperthyroidism. Some clones in this sample may be carry-over from other donors' samples.

The V and J genes are TRBV12-3 or TRBV12-4 and TRBJ2-5, with unresolved D. The CDR3 extends over 16 amino acids. V dropped 1 base and J dropped 5 bases, with 17 bases sitting between them. The CDR3 DNA reads as TGTGCCAGCAGTTTAGATGGTACATTCAGGCGGGAGACCCAGTACTTC. As protein: CASSLDGTFRRETQYF.

In its sample, this clonotype was seen many times. The rearrangement links TRBV9 to TRBJ2-5; 9 bases are a match to TRBD2. Losses at the gene ends were 5 bases for V and 5 bases for J; bases not matched to a gene: 16. This CDR3 comprises 17 residues. The germline CDR1 and CDR2 sequences are SGDLS and YYNGEE. CDR3 protein: CASSTGTSRTWVETQYF. The DNA of the CDR3 is TGTGCCAGCAGTACCGGGACTAGCAGGACTTGGGTGGAGACCCAGTACTTC.

The sample holds many counts of this clonotype. The chain employs TRBV6-2 or TRBV6-3 and TRBJ1-5; perhaps TRBD1 as D (6 bases). Germline V lookup: CDR1 MNHEY, CDR2 SVGEGT. Trimming removed 6 bases at V and 5 bases at J, with 20 bases between. CDR3 size: 16 residues. The CDR3 region is CASSISLTGSHQPQHF. The CDR3 DNA is TGTGCCAGCAGCATAAGCCTAACAGGGTCCCATCAGCCCCAGCATTTT.

Ten or more counts support this clonotype. This chain links TRBV28 with TRBJ2-7; 8 bases agree with TRBD2. The CDR3 contains 14 residues. V lost 6 bases and J lost 2; bases outside the gene matches: 6. The germline V gene encodes CDR1 MDHEN and CDR2 SYDVKM. The CDR3 protein is CASSLSGAPYEQYF. CDR3 nucleotides: TGTGCCAGCAGCCTTAGCGGGGCCCCCTACGAGCAGTACTTC.

This clonotype has a count of ten or more. This sequence joins TRBV7-8 and TRBJ2-7, with 7 bases lining up with TRBD2. Germline-derived CDR1 and CDR2 are SGHVS and FQNEAQ. The CDR3 sequence is 14 residues long. V was pared by 2 bases and J by 6 bases, with 7 bases of the junction left unmatched. The CDR3: CASSLFPSGGEQYF. CDR3 nucleotide sequence: TGTGCCAGCAGCTTATTCCCTAGCGGAGGCGAGCAGTACTTC.

This clonotype was picked up a small number of times. Relative to the germline gene, one junction end is altered; a read error may explain this. J is TRBJ2-4 and V is TRBV2; D is possibly TRBD1 (6 bases). Germline loops: CDR1 SNHLY, CDR2 FYNNEI. The CDR3 consists of 13 residues. In DNA form, the CDR3 reads TGTGCCAGCAGTGAAGGGGACACAAACATTAAGTACTTC. This gives the protein CASSEGDTNIKYF.

This clonotype was counted many times. The rearrangement uses TRBV10-3 and TRBJ2-2; 8 nucleotides agree with TRBD1. Germline values: CDR1 ENHRY, CDR2 SYGVKD. There are 14 residues in the CDR3. Losses at the gene ends were 11 bases for V and 5 bases for J; bases not matched to a gene: 10. The CDR3 reads CAATPDRATGELFF. CDR3 coding DNA: TGTGCCGCCACGCCGGACAGGGCGACCGGGGAGCTGTTTTTT.

The chain is built from TRBV11-1 and TRBJ2-4; 8 bases line up with TRBD2. Trimming removed 6 bases from V and 6 bases from J; junction bases left unmatched: 16. The V gene's germline CDR1 is SGHAT and CDR2 FQDESV (reference sequence). The CDR3 length is 17 residues. The CDR3 loop reads CASSYAPGSGGANIQYF. DNA of the CDR3: TGTGCCAGCAGTTACGCCCCAGGCAGCGGGGGCGCAAACATTCAGTACTTC.

This clonotype was observed at least ten times. The V call is TRBV6-2 or TRBV6-3, the J call TRBJ1-1; D uncertain. The CDR3 runs to 13 residues. Germline lookup yields CDR1 MNHEY and CDR2 SVGEGT. V was pared by 2 bases and J by 6 bases, with 10 bases between. This chain's CDR3 is CASSYRTMAEAFF. Written as DNA, the CDR3 is TGTGCCAGCAGTTACCGAACAATGGCTGAAGCTTTCTTT.

This clonotype was detected many times. The gene calls are TRBV6-2 or TRBV6-3 and TRBJ1-1; TRBD1 aligns across 7 bases. After removal of 6 bases from V and 1 base from J, the junction contained 5 bases not matched to a gene. The germline gives CDR1 MNHEY, CDR2 SVGEGT. This CDR3 spans 14 amino acids. The CDR3: CASRTGTANTEAFF. CDR3 bases: TGTGCCAGCAGGACCGGGACAGCGAACACTGAAGCTTTCTTT.